This T cell receptor (beta chain) came from a study of early T cells in non-severe SARS-CoV-2 infection. One entry per CDR3 protein, called by TCRdb with MiXCR from the 5' RACE reads. The top ten clones hold approximately 5.9% of a sample with around 50,000 distinct CDR3 sequences, 4% to 5% of them seen once. The sequenced sample was whole blood. The clonotype was recovered from an adult who was a healthcare worker with PCR-confirmed SARS-CoV-2 infection or an uninfected control (not recorded which).

The CDR3 reads CASSLGRGYTDTQYF. The CDR3 DNA sequence: TGTGCCAGCAGCCTAGGTCGAGGATACACAGATACGCAGTATTTT. The V gene is TRBV7-9, the J gene TRBJ2-3; no firm D call. Trimming left V 5 bases short and J 2 bases short, with 14 bases between. The CDR3 has 15 amino acids. CDR1 and CDR2 from the germline V gene are SEHNR and FQNEAQ (reference sequence).